The text below deals with one T cell receptor (beta chain). The target antigen is unknown. In each sample, approximately 90,000 TCR templates were assayed. Using immunoSEQ multiplex PCR, the repertoire was profiled, and TCRdb retains in-frame clones only, with some absent. The table records some 100,000 clones, about 91% of them present only once. This record comes from a study of siplizumab effects on memory and regulatory T cells. Study-wide findings and caveats: Naive-or-memory phenotypes were unassignable for roughly 80-96% of proliferating CD4+ or CD8+ clones. Siplizumab cultures yielded proliferating Tregs whose suppressive function was not confirmed. Alloreactive sequences whose origin lay in unstimulated CD4+ memory cells were significantly reduced by siplizumab.

The germline V and J ends were trimmed by 5 bases and 5 bases, with 15 bases remaining between them. CDR1 and CDR2 from the germline V gene are MDHEN and SYDVKM. The length of the CDR3 is 14 residues. Sequenced sample: Tregs sorted from blood. The source of this sequence is a human donor in good health. This chain links TRBV28 with TRBJ2-5; D is possibly TRBD1 (6 bases). The CDR3 here is CASSDSQGTETQYF. As DNA, the CDR3 is TGTGCCAGCAGTGATTCACAGGGTACGGAGACCCAGTACTTC.